The TCR beta chain described here comes from a study of patients and donors after allogeneic stem cell transplantation. TCRdb re-analysed the RT-PCR reads in MiXCR, keeping a single row per CDR3 protein. This sample has about 960,000 distinct CDR3 sequences, with about a sixth found just once. Trimming took 4 bases from V and 2 from J, leaving 14 bases between them. CDR3 length equals 15 residues. Germline V gives CDR1 MGHDK, CDR2 SYGVNS. In its sample, this clonotype was seen a few times. The sequencing sample was made of blood, either unsorted or a sorted T cell fraction (not recorded which). This chain links TRBV25-1 with TRBJ1-2; D not certain. The TCR comes from a human donor who was either an allogeneic HSCT recipient or a stem cell or donor lymphocyte infusion donor (not recorded which). It is not recorded whose cells these are; they may come from a transplant donor. CDR3 amino acids: CASSAVVGRNYGYTF. CDR3 nucleotides: TGTGCCAGCAGTGCGGTCGTGGGCCGGAACTATGGCTACACCTTC.